Listed below are T cell receptor beta chains from one sample, sequenced in a study of control samples from healthy donors and cancer patients. Profiling relied on immunoSEQ multiplex PCR, and the TCRdb table lists in-frame clones only, not all of them. The profile covers 80,000 to 100,000 clones, with 85% to 90% appearing a single time and 13% to 15% taken by the ten largest. Material: blood. These receptors all stem from a man aged 25-45 years in good health. Both conserved end residues are part of each CDR3. Fields, in order: J gene, V gene, clone size, D gene, CDR3 protein, CDR3 DNA. D genes are given only for firm matches. The size of a clone is reported for some rows only, either as once, few or many, or as a class for expanded clones.

TRBJ2-7	TRBV27	-	TRBD2	CASNPGQGGLAGAKYYEQYF	TGTGCCAGCAACCCTGGACAGGGGGGACTAGCGGGAGCGAAATACTACGAGCAGTACTTC
TRBJ2-1	TRBV11-3	-	-	CASSLVGLYANEQFF	TGTGCCAGCAGCTTAGTCGGCCTGTACGCCAATGAGCAGTTCTTC
TRBJ1-1	TRBV10-3	-	-	CAITHNEGTEAFF	TGTGCCATCACCCACAATGAGGGCACTGAAGCTTTCTTT
TRBJ2-1	TRBV10-3	-	-	CAISKSEAYNEQFF	TGTGCCATCAGTAAGTCAGAAGCTTACAATGAGCAGTTCTTC
TRBJ2-7	TRBV4-1	-	-	CASSQVGQTYEQYF	TGCGCCAGCAGCCAAGTGGGGCAAACCTACGAGCAGTACTTC
TRBJ1-3	TRBV29-1	-	-	CSAIHGNTIYF	TGCAGCGCCATACATGGAAACACCATATATTTT
TRBJ2-5	TRBV5-1	-	-	CASRPRGNGQETQYF	TGCGCCAGCAGGCCCAGGGGAAATGGGCAAGAGACCCAGTACTTC
TRBJ2-5	TRBV12-3/TRBV12-4	-	TRBD2	CASISPGGETQYF	TGTGCCAGCATTTCGCCGGGGGGGGAGACCCAGTACTTC
TRBJ1-1	TRBV30	-	-	CAWSGHLNTEAFF	TGTGCCTGGAGTGGACATTTAAACACTGAAGCTTTCTTT
TRBJ2-5	TRBV7-3	once	-	CASSLAAQETQYF	TGTGCCAGCAGCTTGGCAGCTCAAGAGACCCAGTACTTC
TRBJ2-7	TRBV30	-	-	CAWRRTPSSYEQYF	TGTGCCTGGAGGAGGACTCCAAGCTCCTACGAGCAGTACTTC
TRBJ2-5	TRBV5-1	-	-	CASSFGSPSWETQYF	TGCGCCAGCAGCTTTGGATCTCCCTCCTGGGAGACCCAGTACTTC
TRBJ2-6	TRBV19	-	TRBD2	CASSKLAGGPGSGANVLTF	TGTGCCAGTAGTAAACTAGCGGGAGGGCCCGGCTCTGGGGCCAACGTCCTGACTTTC
TRBJ1-2	TRBV18	-	-	CASSQAGTQSAGYTF	TGTGCCAGCTCACAGGCCGGGACCCAGAGTGCTGGCTACACCTTC
TRBJ2-4	TRBV28	-	-	CASSSAPRGAKNIQYF	TGTGCCAGCAGTTCAGCGCCTCGCGGGGCCAAAAACATTCAGTACTTC
TRBJ2-3	TRBV5-5	-	-	CASRTGGGVDTQYF	TGTGCCAGCAGAACAGGGGGAGGGGTAGATACGCAGTATTTT
TRBJ1-4	TRBV4-3	-	-	CASSHDVIPQADGTNEKLFF	TGCGCCAGCAGCCATGACGTCATACCCCAAGCGGACGGAACTAATGAAAAACTGTTTTTT
TRBJ2-2	TRBV5-6	-	-	CASRKGVTGELFF	TGTGCCAGCAGGAAGGGAGTGACCGGGGAGCTGTTTTTT
TRBJ2-2	TRBV5-1	-	TRBD1	CASTRGQDNVNTGELFF	TGCGCCAGCACCCGTGGACAGGACAACGTTAACACCGGGGAGCTGTTTTTT
TRBJ2-7	TRBV21-1	-	-	CASSKVGAYPGLAAYEQYF	TGTGCCAGCAGCAAAGTGGGGGCCTATCCGGGACTAGCGGCCTACGAGCAGTACTTC
TRBJ1-2	TRBV27	-	TRBD1	CASSLTGQSLFDGYTF	TGTGCCAGCAGTTTAACGGGACAGTCCCTATTTGATGGCTACACCTTC
TRBJ2-3	TRBV24-1	-	-	CATSDPQGGHTDTQYF	TGTGCCACCAGTGACCCTCAGGGAGGTCACACAGATACGCAGTATTTT
TRBJ1-5	TRBV5-1	few	-	CASSQGFDQPQHF	TGCGCCAGCAGCCAGGGATTCGACCAGCCCCAGCATTTT
TRBJ2-7	TRBV4-2	-	-	CASSLRGGGSYEQYF	TGTGCCAGCAGCCTGCGAGGAGGCGGGTCCTACGAGCAGTACTTC
TRBJ2-7	TRBV6-2/TRBV6-3	-	TRBD1	CASSLTGVTYEQYF	TGTGCCAGCAGTTTAACAGGGGTAACCTACGAGCAGTACTTC
TRBJ2-2	TRBV7-3	-	-	CASSFRPSRRTGELFF	TGTGCCAGCAGCTTTAGGCCCTCCCGACGGACCGGGGAGCTGTTTTTT
TRBJ2-2	TRBV2	-	-	CASINRANTGELFF	TGTGCCAGCATTAACAGGGCAAACACCGGGGAGCTGTTTTTT
TRBJ2-1	TRBV10-2	-	TRBD2	CASRGTSGRGYNEQFF	TGCGCCAGCAGGGGGACTAGCGGGAGGGGGTACAATGAGCAGTTCTTC
TRBJ2-7	TRBV2	-	TRBD2	CASSNPAGLSYEQYF	TGTGCCAGCAGTAATCCAGCGGGACTCTCCTACGAGCAGTACTTC
TRBJ2-1	TRBV11-2	-	-	CASSSLLSRYNEQFF	TGTGCCAGCAGCTCACTATTAAGCAGGTACAATGAGCAGTTCTTC
TRBJ2-1	TRBV24-1	-	TRBD2	CATSARSVGLAGEDEQFF	TGTGCCACCAGTGCCCGATCCGTCGGACTAGCGGGAGAGGATGAGCAGTTCTTC
TRBJ1-5	TRBV6-5	-	TRBD1	CASRKPGQVNQPQHF	TGTGCCAGCAGGAAGCCGGGACAGGTCAATCAGCCCCAGCATTTT
TRBJ1-6	TRBV4-1	few	-	CASSQVSDTYNSPLHF	TGCGCCAGCAGCCAAGTTTCGGATACTTATAATTCACCCCTCCACTTT
TRBJ1-2	TRBV24-1	-	-	CATSDYRDYGYTF	TGTGCCACCAGTGATTACAGGGACTATGGCTACACCTTC
TRBJ1-1	TRBV7-9	-	-	CASSLEGMMNTEAFF	TGTGCCAGCAGCTTAGAGGGAATGATGAACACTGAAGCTTTCTTT
TRBJ2-5	TRBV7-9	once	TRBD2	CASSLATSPQYF	TGTGCCAGCAGCTTAGCGACTAGCCCCCAGTACTTC
TRBJ2-5	TRBV24-1	-	TRBD1	CATSDSGQDWYQETQYF	TGTGCCACCAGTGATTCGGGACAGGATTGGTACCAAGAGACCCAGTACTTC
TRBJ1-1	TRBV3-1/TRBV3-2	-	TRBD1	CASSQAPGTAPPEAFF	TGTGCCAGCAGCCAAGCACCCGGGACAGCCCCCCCGGAAGCTTTCTTT
TRBJ1-1	TRBV27	few	-	CASSYRRDGNTEAFF	TGTGCCAGCAGTTATCGTAGGGACGGGAACACTGAAGCTTTCTTT
TRBJ2-1	TRBV4-2	-	-	CASSQEPTRNEQFF	TGTGCCAGCAGCCAAGAGCCCACCAGAAATGAGCAGTTCTTC
TRBJ1-5	TRBV7-9	few	-	CASSLKDSNQPQHF	TGTGCCAGCAGCTTAAAGGATAGCAATCAGCCCCAGCATTTT
TRBJ2-1	TRBV10-2	-	TRBD2	CASSEVAGGQNEQFF	TGCGCCAGCAGTGAGGTAGCGGGAGGGCAGAATGAGCAGTTCTTC
TRBJ1-2	TRBV12-3/TRBV12-4	-	-	CASSFNSNYGYTF	TGTGCCAGCAGTTTTAACTCTAACTATGGCTACACCTTC
TRBJ1-4	TRBV28	-	-	CASKRVVGNEKLFF	TGTGCCAGCAAACGGGTTGTCGGTAATGAAAAACTGTTTTTT
TRBJ2-2	TRBV24-1	-	-	CATTTPNTGELFF	TGTGCCACCACTACCCCGAACACCGGGGAGCTGTTTTTT
TRBJ1-3	TRBV6-6	once	TRBD1	CASQGGSGNTIYF	TGTGCCTCCCAGGGGGGATCTGGAAACACCATATATTTT
TRBJ2-2	TRBV7-3	few	-	CASAPVYTGELFF	TGTGCCAGCGCGCCCGTTTACACCGGGGAGCTGTTTTTT
TRBJ2-5	TRBV28	-	-	CASSSPGTRRETQYF	TGTGCCAGCAGTTCGCCCGGGACGCGCCGGGAGACCCAGTACTTC
TRBJ2-3	TRBV7-2	-	TRBD2	CASSLVPGRAEDTQYF	TGTGCCAGCAGCTTAGTACCCGGGAGGGCGGAAGATACGCAGTATTTT
TRBJ1-1	TRBV6-1	-	-	CASSERGGHSLAFF	TGTGCCAGCAGTGAAAGGGGGGGCCACAGTTTAGCTTTCTTT
TRBJ1-1	TRBV10-2	once	TRBD1	CASSGGQGTIMNTEAFF	TGCGCCAGCAGTGGGGGACAGGGCACCATCATGAACACTGAAGCTTTCTTT
TRBJ2-5	TRBV10-1	-	-	CASSESLGLAETQYF	TGCGCCAGCAGTGAGTCGTTAGGTCTAGCCGAGACCCAGTACTTC